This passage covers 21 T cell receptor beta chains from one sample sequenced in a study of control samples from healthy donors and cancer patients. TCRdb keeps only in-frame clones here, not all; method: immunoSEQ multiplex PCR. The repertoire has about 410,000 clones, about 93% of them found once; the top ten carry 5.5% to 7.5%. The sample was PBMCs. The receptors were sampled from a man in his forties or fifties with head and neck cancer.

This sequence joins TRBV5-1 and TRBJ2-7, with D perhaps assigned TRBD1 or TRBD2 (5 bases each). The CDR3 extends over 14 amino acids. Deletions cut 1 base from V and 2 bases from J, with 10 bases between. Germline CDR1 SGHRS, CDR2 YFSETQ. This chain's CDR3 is CASSLWGPTYEQYF. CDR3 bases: TGCGCCAGCAGCTTGTGGGGACCGACCTACGAGCAGTACTTC.

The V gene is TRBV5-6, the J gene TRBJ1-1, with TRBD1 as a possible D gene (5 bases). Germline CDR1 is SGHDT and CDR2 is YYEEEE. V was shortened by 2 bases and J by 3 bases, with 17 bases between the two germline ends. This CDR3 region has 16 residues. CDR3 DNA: TGTGCCAGCAGCTTTTATCGGGGCAGGACGGACACTGAAGCTTTCTTT. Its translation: CASSFYRGRTDTEAFF. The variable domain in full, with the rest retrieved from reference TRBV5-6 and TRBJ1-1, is DAGVTQSPTHLIKTRGQQVTLRCSPKSGHDTVSWYQQALGQGPQFIFQYYEEEERQRGNFPDRFSGHQFPNYSSELNVNALLLGDSALYLCASSFYRGRTDTEAFFGQGTRLTVV.

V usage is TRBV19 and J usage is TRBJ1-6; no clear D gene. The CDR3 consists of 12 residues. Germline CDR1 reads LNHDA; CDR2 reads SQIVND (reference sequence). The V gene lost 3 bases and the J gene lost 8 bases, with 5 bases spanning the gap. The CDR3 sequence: CASSMRDSPLHF. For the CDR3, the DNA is TGTGCCAGTAGTATGCGGGATTCACCCCTCCACTTT.

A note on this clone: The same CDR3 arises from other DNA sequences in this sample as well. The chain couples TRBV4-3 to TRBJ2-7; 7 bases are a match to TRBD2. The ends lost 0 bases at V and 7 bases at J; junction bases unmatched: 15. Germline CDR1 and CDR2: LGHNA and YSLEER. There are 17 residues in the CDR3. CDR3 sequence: CASSQEVTPGFGREQYF. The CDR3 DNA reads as TGCGCCAGCAGCCAAGAGGTGACCCCGGGGTTCGGGAGGGAGCAGTACTTC.

The CDR3 nucleotides are TGTGCCAGCAGTGAAGGGAGACTAGCGGGACAAGAGACCCAGTACTTC. It yields the protein CASSEGRLAGQETQYF. V usage is TRBV2 and J usage is TRBJ2-5; the match to TRBD2 covers 11 bases. The CDR3 is 16 amino acids. With 1 base clipped from V and 2 bases from J, the junction kept 3 bases outside the gene matches. Germline CDR1 reads SNHLY; CDR2 reads FYNNEI.

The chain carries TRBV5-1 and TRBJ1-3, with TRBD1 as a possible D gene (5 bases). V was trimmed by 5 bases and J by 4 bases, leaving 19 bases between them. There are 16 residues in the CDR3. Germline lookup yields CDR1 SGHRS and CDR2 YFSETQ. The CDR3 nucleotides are TGCGCCAGCAGTAGTTTGGGGCAGCTTATAGGAAACACCATATATTTT. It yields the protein CASSSLGQLIGNTIYF.

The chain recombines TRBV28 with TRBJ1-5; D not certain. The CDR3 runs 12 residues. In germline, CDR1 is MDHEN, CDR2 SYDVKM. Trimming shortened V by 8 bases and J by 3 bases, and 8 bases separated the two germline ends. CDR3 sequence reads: CASGPFNQPQHF. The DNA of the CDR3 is TGTGCCAGCGGGCCCTTCAATCAGCCCCAGCATTTT.

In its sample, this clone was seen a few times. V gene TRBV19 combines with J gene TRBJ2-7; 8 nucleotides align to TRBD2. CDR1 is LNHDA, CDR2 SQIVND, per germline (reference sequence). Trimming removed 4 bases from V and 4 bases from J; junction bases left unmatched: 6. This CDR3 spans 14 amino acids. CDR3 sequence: CASSSAGGDYEQYF. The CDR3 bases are TGTGCCAGTAGTAGTGCGGGGGGCGATTACGAGCAGTACTTC. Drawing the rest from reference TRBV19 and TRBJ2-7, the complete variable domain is DGGITQSPKYLFRKEGQNVTLSCEQNLNHDAMYWYRQDPGQGLRLIYYSQIVNDFQKGDIAEGYSVSREKKESFPLTVTSAQKNPTAFYLCASSSAGGDYEQYFGPGTRLTVT.

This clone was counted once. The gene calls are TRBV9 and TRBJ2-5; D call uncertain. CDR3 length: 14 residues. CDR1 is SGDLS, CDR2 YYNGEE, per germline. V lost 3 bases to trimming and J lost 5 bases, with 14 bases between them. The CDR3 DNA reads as TGTGCCAGCAGCGCTGGTGTCGGAATGGAGACCCAGTACTTC. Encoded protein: CASSAGVGMETQYF. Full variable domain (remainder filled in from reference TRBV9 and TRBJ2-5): DSGVTQTPKHLITATGQRVTLRCSPRSGDLSVYWYQQSLDQGLQFLIQYYNGEERAKGNILERFSAQQFPDLHSELNLSSLELGDSALYFCASSAGVGMETQYFGPGTRLLVL.

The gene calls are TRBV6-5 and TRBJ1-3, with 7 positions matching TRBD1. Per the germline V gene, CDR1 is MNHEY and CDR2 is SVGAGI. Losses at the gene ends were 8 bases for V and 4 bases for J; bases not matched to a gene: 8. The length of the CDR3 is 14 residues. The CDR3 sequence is CASGDREAGNTIYF. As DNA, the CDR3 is TGTGCCAGCGGCGACAGGGAGGCAGGAAACACCATATATTTT.

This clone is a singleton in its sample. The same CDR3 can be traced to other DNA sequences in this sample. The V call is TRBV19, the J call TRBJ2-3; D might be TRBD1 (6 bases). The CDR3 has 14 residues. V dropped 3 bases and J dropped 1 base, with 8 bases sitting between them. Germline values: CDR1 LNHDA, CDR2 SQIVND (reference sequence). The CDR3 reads CASSIGGGTDTQYF. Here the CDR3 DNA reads TGTGCCAGTAGTATTGGGGGCGGCACAGATACGCAGTATTTT.

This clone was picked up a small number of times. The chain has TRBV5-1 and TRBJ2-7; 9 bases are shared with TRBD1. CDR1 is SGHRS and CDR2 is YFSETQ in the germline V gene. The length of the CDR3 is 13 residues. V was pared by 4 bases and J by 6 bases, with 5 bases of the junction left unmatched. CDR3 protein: CASSVRTGVEQYF. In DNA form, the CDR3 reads TGCGCCAGCAGCGTACGGACAGGGGTCGAGCAGTACTTC.

The CDR3 reads CASSFDRGPVNEQFF. CDR3 coding DNA: TGTGCCAGCAGTTTTGACAGGGGTCCCGTCAATGAGCAGTTCTTC. The chain employs TRBV28 and TRBJ2-1, with 8 bases lining up with TRBD1. Per the germline V gene, CDR1 is MDHEN and CDR2 is SYDVKM. With 3 bases clipped from V and 6 bases from J, the junction kept 7 bases outside the gene matches. The CDR3 runs to 15 residues. Variable domain in full (rest from reference TRBV28 and TRBJ2-1): DVKVTQSSRYLVKRTGEKVFLECVQDMDHENMFWYRQDPGLGLRLIYFSYDVKMKEKGDIPEGYSVSREKKERFSLILESASTNQTSMYLCASSFDRGPVNEQFFGPGTRLTVL.

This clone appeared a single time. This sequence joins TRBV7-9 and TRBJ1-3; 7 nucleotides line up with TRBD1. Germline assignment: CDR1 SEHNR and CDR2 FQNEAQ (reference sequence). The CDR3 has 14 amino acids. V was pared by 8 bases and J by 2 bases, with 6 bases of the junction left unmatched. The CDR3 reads CASGPTGTGNTIYF. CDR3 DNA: TGTGCCAGCGGACCGACAGGGACTGGAAACACCATATATTTT. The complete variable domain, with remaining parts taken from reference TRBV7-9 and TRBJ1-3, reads DTGVSQNPRHKITKRGQNVTFRCDPISEHNRLYWYRQTLGQGPEFLTYFQNEAQLEKSRLLSDRFSAERPKGSFSTLEIQRTEQGDSAMYLCASGPTGTGNTIYFGEGSWLTVV.

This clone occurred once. DNA of the CDR3: TGTGCCAGCAGTTTACTGACCAACTCCTACGAGCAGTACTTC. This translates into CASSLLTNSYEQYF. The chain combines TRBV6-6 with TRBJ2-7; no reliable D call. This CDR3 contains 14 residues. The V and J ends lost 4 bases and 0 bases respectively, with 10 bases between them. The germline gives CDR1 MNHNY, CDR2 SVGAGI (reference sequence).

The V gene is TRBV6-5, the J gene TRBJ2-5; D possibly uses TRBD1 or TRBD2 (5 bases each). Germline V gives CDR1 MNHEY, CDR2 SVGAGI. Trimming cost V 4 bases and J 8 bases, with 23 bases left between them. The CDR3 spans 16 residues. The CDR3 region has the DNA TGTGCCAGCAGTTTACCGGGGCCTCGTTCCCCGCGAACCCAGTACTTC. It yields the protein CASSLPGPRSPRTQYF.

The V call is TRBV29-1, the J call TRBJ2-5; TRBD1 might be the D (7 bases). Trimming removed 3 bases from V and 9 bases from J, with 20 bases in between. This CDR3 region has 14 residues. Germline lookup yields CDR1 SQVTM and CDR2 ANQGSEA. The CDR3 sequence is CSVDPGPSRGAQYF. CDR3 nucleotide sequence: TGCAGCGTTGATCCCGGACCCAGCAGGGGGGCCCAGTACTTC.

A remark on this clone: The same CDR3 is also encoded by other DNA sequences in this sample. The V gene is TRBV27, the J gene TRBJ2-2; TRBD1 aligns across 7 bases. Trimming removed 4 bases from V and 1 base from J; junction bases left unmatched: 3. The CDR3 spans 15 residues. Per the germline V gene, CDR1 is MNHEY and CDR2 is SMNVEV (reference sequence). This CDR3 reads CASSYRGRNTGELFF. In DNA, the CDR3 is TGTGCCAGCAGTTACAGGGGCAGGAACACCGGGGAGCTGTTTTTT.

The CDR3 nucleotides read TGTGCCAGCAGGACTTGGGACAGTAACACTGAAGCTTTCTTT. Protein sequence: CASRTWDSNTEAFF. This chain uses TRBV5-4 with TRBJ1-1, with 7 nucleotides matching TRBD1. CDR1 and CDR2 (germline): SGHNT, YYREEE (reference sequence). CDR3 length: 14 amino acids. The ends lost 5 bases at V and 2 bases at J; junction bases unmatched: 6.

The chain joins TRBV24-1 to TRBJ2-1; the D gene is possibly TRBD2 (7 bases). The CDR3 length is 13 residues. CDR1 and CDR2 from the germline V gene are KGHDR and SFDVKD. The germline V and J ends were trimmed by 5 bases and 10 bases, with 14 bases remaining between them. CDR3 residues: CATSGGGAGEQFF. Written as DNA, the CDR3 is TGTGCCACCAGTGGTGGGGGGGCAGGAGAGCAGTTCTTC.

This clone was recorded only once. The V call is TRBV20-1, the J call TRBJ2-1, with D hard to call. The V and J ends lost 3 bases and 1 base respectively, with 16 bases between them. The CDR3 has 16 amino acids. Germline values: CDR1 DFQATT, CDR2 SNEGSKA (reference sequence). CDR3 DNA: TGCAGTGCTAGTCTGGCCTACTACCAATCCTACAATGAGCAGTTCTTC. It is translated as CSASLAYYQSYNEQFF.